This T cell receptor beta chain was captured by sequencing in a study of T-cell memory formation after mild COVID-19. General study results and limits: CD4+ bias marked clones expanding day 15 to 37, unlike balanced contracting clones.

In germline, CDR1 is SGHAT, CDR2 FQNNGV. The CDR3 runs 17 residues. Losses at the gene ends were 0 bases for V and 7 bases for J; bases not matched to a gene: 9. Concerning this clonotype: As yet, its antigen is unknown.

TCRdb re-analysed the 5' RACE reads in MiXCR, keeping a single row per CDR3 protein. The repertoire includes roughly 350,000 distinct CDR3 sequences, 25% to 30% of them detected once, and 13% sits in the top ten. V is TRBV11-2 and J is TRBJ1-4, with TRBD1 matching over 9 bases. The sequencing input was PBMCs or a T cell subset sorted from them (not recorded which). This sequence was found in an adult woman who had mild COVID-19 (a few samples of this study predate the infection). Cell type and time point are not known. The chain's CDR3 is CASSLDRLGTGIEKLFF. In nucleotides, the CDR3 is TGTGCCAGCAGCTTAGATCGCCTAGGGACAGGGATTGAAAAACTGTTTTTT.